This TCR beta chain stems from a study of regulatory T cells in long-lasting Graves disease. Investigators prepared the TCR beta libraries by applying iRepertoire HTBI primers and Arm-PCR of CDR3 regions. TCRdb analysed the multiplex PCR reads with MiXCR anew, one entry per CDR3 protein. The repertoire holds about 660,000 distinct CDR3 sequences, with 30% as singletons. Time point specified: persistent/refractory GD, antithyroid drugs over 5 years with positive TRAb. RNA isolated from PBMCs was used to make the TCR library. A volume of approximately 9 milliliters of peripheral blood was collected in EDTA tubes. The length of the CDR3 is 14 residues. Germline-derived CDR1 and CDR2 are SEHNR and FQNEAQ (reference sequence). Trimming took 4 bases from V and 4 from J, leaving 13 bases between them.

This rearrangement joins TRBV7-9 to TRBJ1-1, with D possibly being TRBD1 (5 bases). Here the sequenced sample was peripheral blood mononuclear cells (PBMCs), taken when the disease was refractory, from a patient treated with antithyroid drugs. This clonotype was sampled from a female donor with Graves disease. The CDR3 nucleotides read TGTGCCAGCAGCTCACTGGGGGTGGGCACTGAAGCTTTCTTT. Its translation is CASSSLGVGTEAFF.